The sequence of this T cell receptor (beta chain) was determined in a study of blood T cell repertoires in COVID-19. Study as a whole: COVID-19 samples collected from the United States, Italy and Spain covered acute and convalescent phases. Sample material is recorded as cDNA or gDNA derived from T cells, B-cell-depleted T cells, or PBMCs.

The V gene lost 7 bases and the J gene lost 1 base, with 13 bases spanning the gap. The CDR3 is made up of 14 amino acids. The germline gives CDR1 MNHEY, CDR2 SMNVEV (reference sequence). Per the study methods: Estimates of nucleated cell counts were drawn from the amplification of reference gene primers. The protocol was immunoSEQ multiplex PCR, while the TCRdb copy is restricted to in-frame clones and leaves out a portion. V and J calls and clone size come straight from that table; D and trimming were deduced from the DNA. This sample carries approximately 210,000 clones, approximately 82% of them seen once, and the ten largest clones take under 3%.

The sequenced sample was peripheral blood. This TCR was sampled from a man aged 50 or older with active or convalescent COVID-19. The V and J genes are TRBV27 and TRBJ1-2, with TRBD1 as a possible D gene (6 bases). CDR3 protein: CASKTPDSNYGYTF. Written as DNA, the CDR3 is TGTGCCAGCAAGACCCCGGACAGTAACTATGGCTACACCTTC.